The sequence of this T cell receptor (beta chain) was determined in a study of shared clonotypes between healthy human individuals (dated by TCRdb to the early 2020s). Turning to the overall study: Two women and a few men aged 18 to 49 years were included in the cohort. For each donor, three plates each were used for CD4 naive and CD4 memory, two plates were used for CD8 naive, and one plate was used for CD8 memory. To estimate repertoire size and how much clonotypes are shared between individuals, the study performed deep sequencing of blood TCR repertoires from roughly five healthy adults. Libraries were prepared and TCR repertoires were sequenced by different laboratories using diverse techniques, in order to increase sequencing depth and limit assay-specific biases. Leukapheresis yielded between about 0.85 and 10 billion PBMCs per donor.

In its sample, this clone was seen a few times. There is no known antigen for this receptor. Base qualities are missing; no much larger clone stands one base away. Donors were healthy HIV-negative adults with no recently reported acute infections or vaccinations. All donors were Caucasian adults living in Nashville, Tennessee, USA. Magnetic negative selection was used to enrich CD4+ T cells, after which naive cells were positively selected on CD45RA and the negative fraction became the memory subset. After blood collection by leukapheresis, PBMCs were isolated using Ficoll-Histopaque density gradient centrifugation and then cryopreserved in the vapor phase of liquid nitrogen. Analytical flow cytometry was used to check the purity and quantity of each magnetically sorted T cell population. Each sorted fraction had its genomic DNA isolated and then quantified by UV absorbance on a Nanodrop 2000c. Using the deep immunoSEQ assay, TCR CDR3 regions were amplified from genomic DNA by multiplex PCR. Extracted genomic DNA from each cell subset was spread evenly across all wells of several immunoSEQ 96-well plates, with each plate serving as a replicate. For sorted subsets, each replicate PCR was loaded with approximately 190 ng genomic DNA, equivalent to approximately 33,000 T cell genomes. Purified libraries were measured with a Qubit 3.0 fluorometer, size-checked on a Bioanalyzer 2100, and measured again with the KAPA Library Quantification kit. Every immunoSEQ 96-well plate was sequenced on a separate single-read 150-cycle Illumina NextSeq 550 flow cell. Per the source publication's procedure: Because the immunoSEQ output included only junctional sequences and no quality scores, the filtering could not be the same as the filtering used for full-length reads. To assign V/J genes and CDR3, sequences were annotated using PyIR, a Python wrapper for IgBLAST v1.9, with IMGT germline references. Reads were removed for weak V/J assignments (E-value above 1e-6), missing CDR3, stop codons, out-of-frame junctions, or ambiguous translated residues. V3J clonotypes were defined as sequences sharing an identical inferred V gene, J gene, and CDR3 amino acid sequence. To compute the percentage overlap between repertoires, the number of shared unique clonotypes was divided by the size of the smaller repertoire. Repertoire richness was assessed with RTK rarefaction, the Chao1 estimator, and Recon v2.1 estimates of unobserved clonotypes. OLGA was used to compute generation probabilities for all TCRbeta clonotypes that the gDNA method yielded from four donors. In its TCRdb copy, this immuneACCESS table keeps in-frame sequences only and misses some clones. Where compared with another copy, unresolved V genes explain less than half of these, and the others have no known cause. D and trimming were read from the DNA, whereas the V and J calls and clone size are those reported in that table. Present in this sample are a few million clones, more than 90% of which were seen just once. Together, the top ten hold more than 0.12% of the sample.

The investigation overall reported the following: Sampling was limited to blood, and TCR repertoires in tissue likely differ from TCR repertoires in blood. When a handful of donors were compared, the shared fraction of clonotypes was roughly 5% for naive CD4, around 4% for naive CD8, about 2.5% for memory CD4, and under 0.5% for memory CD8. Pairwise subsampling led to the expectation that sequencing depth would affect the degree of clonotype sharing among donors. Clonotypes shared by all four sorted-subset donors showed higher generation probabilities than non-shared clonotypes. Incomplete sequencing was indicated by rarefaction of sorted-subset datasets, despite the large sequencing depth. The small number of donors limited the genetic and exposure-history diversity represented. Naive subsets generally had larger estimated clonotype richness than memory subsets.

The sequencing sample was made of naive CD4+ T cells sorted from blood. In light of the paper, this sample's cell subset or site label describes: CD45RA+ positively selected. This TCR was recovered from a man between 18 and 35 years old in good health.

CDR3 sequence: CASSTGNILEAFF. The DNA is TGTGCCAGCAGTACGGGGAACATCCTGGAAGCTTTCTTT. The chain uses TRBV6-6 and TRBJ1-1, with the D gene too uncertain to name. The CDR3 measures 13 amino acids from cysteine to phenylalanine. This entry keeps only the CDR3 DNA: 39 bases, framed from base 1. From a lookup of the germline V gene (reference sequence), CDR1 and CDR2 are MNHNY and SVGAGI. V is cut by 5 bases and J by 8 bases, and the space between the germline ends is 15 bases.